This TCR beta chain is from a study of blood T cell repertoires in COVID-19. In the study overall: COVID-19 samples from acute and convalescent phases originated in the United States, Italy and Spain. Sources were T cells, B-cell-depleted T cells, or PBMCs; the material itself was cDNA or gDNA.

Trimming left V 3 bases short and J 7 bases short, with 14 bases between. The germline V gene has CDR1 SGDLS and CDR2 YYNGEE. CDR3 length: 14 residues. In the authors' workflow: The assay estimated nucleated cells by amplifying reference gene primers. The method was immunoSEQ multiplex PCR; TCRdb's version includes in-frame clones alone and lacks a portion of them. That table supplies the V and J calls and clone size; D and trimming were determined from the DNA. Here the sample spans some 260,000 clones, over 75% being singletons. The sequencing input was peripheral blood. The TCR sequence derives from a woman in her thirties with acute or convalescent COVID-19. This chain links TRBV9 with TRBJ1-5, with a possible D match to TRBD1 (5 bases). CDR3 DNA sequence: TGTGCCAGCAGCGCGGGGGTAGGGAGACAGCCCCAGCATTTT. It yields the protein CASSAGVGRQPQHF.